A single TCR beta chain is shown here with its context. With random hexamers, about 0.5 to 1 ug RNA was reverse transcribed. Using its own MiXCR run on the immunoSEQ multiplex PCR reads, TCRdb lists one record per CDR3 protein. The sample consists of a few hundred thousand distinct CDR3 sequences, roughly 93% of them appearing once. The data are from a study of CD8 T cells in Susac syndrome. Trimming stripped 3 bases from V and 3 bases from J, with 11 bases between. This CDR3 has 13 residues. In germline, CDR1 is GTSNPN, CDR2 SVGIG (reference sequence). The chain joins TRBV30 to TRBJ2-5; the D gene is possibly TRBD2 (5 bases). The receptor was derived from a human donor with Susac syndrome. Input material: CD4+ T cells from PBMCs. This CDR3 reads CAWRDTGKETQYF. CDR3 coding DNA: TGTGCCTGGAGAGATACGGGGAAAGAGACCCAGTACTTC.